The sequence of this T cell receptor beta chain was determined in a study of cytomegalovirus exposure and HLA in healthy donors. Comments on this clone: The antigen is not known.

The germline V gene has CDR1 MDHEN and CDR2 SYDVKM. Trimming pared 3 bases from V and 7 bases from J, leaving 13 bases between. The CDR3 sequence is 14 residues long. Healthy bone marrow donors made up the cohort. Both 60 Vbeta primers and 13 Jbeta primers went into the PCR. Here immunoSEQ multiplex PCR was the method, and the copy in TCRdb shows in-frame clones only, minus some. There are under 200,000 clones in the sample; roughly 90% occur only once, and approximately 0.98% lies in the top ten. Study results and limitations: A later analysis linked a missense variant in DCLRE1C to the trimming of TCR beta V and J genes.

This clonotype originated in a boy between 2 and 10 years old in good health and CMV-seronegative. The chain recombines TRBV28 with TRBJ2-1, with D perhaps matching TRBD2 (6 bases). Material for sequencing was PBMCs. The CDR3 sequence: CASSFRGNPNEQFF. DNA of the CDR3: TGTGCCAGCAGTTTTCGGGGGAACCCAAATGAGCAGTTCTTC.